The clone carrying this TCR beta chain occurred a few times. The antigen remains unidentified. Germline CDR1 LNHDA, CDR2 SQIVND (reference sequence). The CDR3 has 10 residues. V lost 7 bases to trimming and J lost 10 bases, with 10 bases between them. The sample belongs to a study of T cell repertoires in aging, cancer and after chemotherapy. The study's findings and limits: Thymic emigration or peripheral T cell expansion may be impaired by lymphoid organ infiltration in hematological cancer.

Peripheral blood genomic DNA, not sorted cells or RNA, was the template. TRB rearrangements spanning V, D and J were amplified using mixed TRB-A/B primers. TCRdb ran MiXCR on the multiplex PCR reads and lists one entry per CDR3 protein. Of roughly 4,700 distinct CDR3 sequences in the sample, 21% were seen once. The specimen sequenced was blood. The V call is TRBV19, the J call TRBJ1-1; D is uncertain. This clonotype was sampled from a human donor with a blood cancer. The CDR3 coding sequence is TGTGCCAGTATAAAGGCCGGAGCTTTCTTT. Its protein product is CASIKAGAFF.